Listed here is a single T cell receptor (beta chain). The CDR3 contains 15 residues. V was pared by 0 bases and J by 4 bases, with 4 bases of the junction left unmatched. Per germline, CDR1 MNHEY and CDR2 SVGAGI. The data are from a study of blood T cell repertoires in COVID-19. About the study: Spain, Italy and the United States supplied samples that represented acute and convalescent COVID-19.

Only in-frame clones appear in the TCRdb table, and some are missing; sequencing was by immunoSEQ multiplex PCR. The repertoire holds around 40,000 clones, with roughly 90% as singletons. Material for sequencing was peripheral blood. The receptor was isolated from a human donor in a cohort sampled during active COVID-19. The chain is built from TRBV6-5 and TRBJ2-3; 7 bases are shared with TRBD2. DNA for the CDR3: TGTGCCAGCAGTTACTCAGGCGGGAGCGCAGATACGCAGTATTTT. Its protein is CASSYSGGSADTQYF.